A selection of T cell receptor beta chains follows, all from one sample in a study of blood T cell repertoires in COVID-19. Produced via immunoSEQ multiplex PCR; TCRdb's table is partial and in-frame only. The sample comprises 100,000 to 150,000 clones, roughly 74% of which are singletons, and 6% rests with the top ten. Sequences were obtained from peripheral blood. These receptors were taken from a man older than 75 with COVID-19, enrolled during active disease. Each CDR3 is given with its conserved first and last residue. The order of the fields is clone size, D gene, J gene, V gene, CDR3 DNA, CDR3 protein. D genes are given only for firm matches. For some rows the clone size is stated as once, few or many, or as a class when expanded; others skip it.

- | - | TRBJ2-7 | TRBV7-2 | TGTGCCAGCAGCTCATCCGTTCAGGGCGAGCAGTACTTC | CASSSSVQGEQYF
- | TRBD2 | TRBJ2-1 | TRBV5-1 | TGCGCCAGCAGGGCGTGGGCTAGCGGGGGCGATGAGCAGTTCTTC | CASRAWASGGDEQFF
- | TRBD1 | TRBJ1-1 | TRBV10-3 | TGTGCCATCAGAGCGGGTCAGGGGGACACTGAAGCTTTCTTT | CAIRAGQGDTEAFF
- | TRBD2 | TRBJ2-1 | TRBV5-4 | TGTGCCAGCAGCCAGGGGAGCGGGAGCGGAATTTACAATGAGCAGTTCTTC | CASSQGSGSGIYNEQFF
- | - | TRBJ2-5 | TRBV6-1 | TGTGCCAGCAGTGAAACTCGGGGGGCGCACGAGACCCAGTACTTC | CASSETRGAHETQYF
few | - | TRBJ2-1 | TRBV5-1 | TGCGCCAGCAGCTTGTGGGCAGGGTGGGGTTACAATGAGCAGTTCTTC | CASSLWAGWGYNEQFF
- | - | TRBJ1-1 | TRBV28 | TGTGCCAGCAGTCAACAGGGAGCGAACACTGAAGCTTTCTTT | CASSQQGANTEAFF
- | TRBD2 | TRBJ2-1 | TRBV28 | TGTGCCAGCAGTTTATATGGGACTAGCGGGCGAAATGAGCAGTTCTTC | CASSLYGTSGRNEQFF
- | - | TRBJ1-1 | TRBV27 | TGTGCCAGCAGTTTCACGGGGGGTACTGAAGCTTTCTTT | CASSFTGGTEAFF
- | - | TRBJ1-1 | TRBV28 | TGTGCCAGCAGTTTACAGGGGAACACTGAAGCTTTCTTT | CASSLQGNTEAFF
- | TRBD1 | TRBJ2-7 | TRBV28 | TGTGCCAGCAGTTTAGGAGGACAGGGGTACGAGCAGTACTTC | CASSLGGQGYEQYF
- | - | TRBJ2-7 | TRBV6-5 | TGTGCCAGCAGTTACTCGAAGGCCGGGGGCTACGAGCAGTACTTC | CASSYSKAGGYEQYF
once | TRBD2 | TRBJ2-3 | TRBV5-4 | TGTGCCAGCAGCCCCGGTGTTCGGGAGGCCTCAGATACGCAGTATTTT | CASSPGVREASDTQYF
- | - | TRBJ1-4 | TRBV20-1 | TGCAGTGCTAGTCCCCCAGGGGTCTGGGATGAAAAACTGTTTTTT | CSASPPGVWDEKLFF
- | TRBD2 | TRBJ2-1 | TRBV5-1 | TGCGCCAGCAGCTTGGCCTCTAGCGGGAGGGCGTCTAATGAGCAGTTCTTC | CASSLASSGRASNEQFF
- | - | TRBJ2-6 | TRBV7-8 | TGTGCCAGCAGCTTAGTTATGCGCTCTGGGGCCAACGTCCTGACTTTC | CASSLVMRSGANVLTF
- | - | TRBJ2-7 | TRBV19 | TGTGCCAGTAGTATGACAACTTCCTACGAGCAGTACTTC | CASSMTTSYEQYF
- | TRBD1 | TRBJ1-5 | TRBV28 | TGTGCCAGCAGTTCGGACAGGGGGCCCCATCAGCCCCAGCATTTT | CASSSDRGPHQPQHF
- | - | TRBJ1-1 | TRBV9 | TGTGCCAGCAGCGTAGAACAGTCTAACACTGAAGCTTTCTTT | CASSVEQSNTEAFF
- | - | TRBJ2-5 | TRBV11-3 | TGTGCCAGCAGCTCGGGACTTCAAGAGACCCAGTACTTC | CASSSGLQETQYF
- | - | TRBJ2-3 | TRBV5-1 | TGCGCCAGCAGCTGGTCGGGAGTTGCGGATACGCAGTATTTT | CASSWSGVADTQYF
once | TRBD1 | TRBJ1-2 | TRBV5-4 | TGTGCCAGCACCACCGACAGGGCCTTGCTTTCCGATGGCTACACCTTC | CASTTDRALLSDGYTF
- | - | TRBJ2-1 | TRBV7-8 | TGTGCCAGCAGTAACGTGGTCACACAGGGCACCAATGAGCAGTTCTTC | CASSNVVTQGTNEQFF
- | TRBD1 | TRBJ2-1 | TRBV10-3 | TGTGCCATCAAGGGTTGGGGACAGTTCAACAATGAGCAGTTCTTC | CAIKGWGQFNNEQFF
- | - | TRBJ2-1 | TRBV12-3/TRBV12-4 | TGTGCCAGCAGTTTACAACGGGATGAGCAGTTCTTC | CASSLQRDEQFF
- | - | TRBJ2-1 | TRBV11-1 | TGTGCCAGCGCGCCGGGACTGTCCTACAATGAGCAGTTCTTC | CASAPGLSYNEQFF